A single sample is the source of the 3 T cell receptor beta chains below, sequenced in a study of monozygotic twins with inflammatory bowel disease. Using the 5' RACE reads, TCRdb records one entry per CDR3 protein without DNA. This listing includes about 110,000 distinct CDR3 sequences. Sequenced material: blood. The receptor source for this set is a human donor with ulcerative colitis or Crohn's disease, or a healthy co-twin of an affected twin (not recorded which).

V usage is TRBV5-1 and J usage is TRBJ1-5; the D call of TRBD1 rests on TCRdb alone, since no DNA is present to check it. From germline, CDR1 is SGHRS and CDR2 YFSETQ. CDR3 size: 13 residues. CDR3 loop: CASSTGGNQPQHF.

The V gene is TRBV20-1, the J gene TRBJ2-3. The CDR3 length is 11 residues. Germline CDR1 and CDR2: DFQATT and SNEGSKA (reference sequence). The CDR3 region is CSAEKEDTQYF.

The chain uses TRBV15 and TRBJ2-1; TCRdb selects TRBD2, and the lack of DNA leaves this call unchecked. The CDR3 contains 16 residues. CDR1 is LNHNV and CDR2 is YYDKDF in the germline V gene (reference sequence). The CDR3 loop reads CATSRLTSGGYNEQFF.